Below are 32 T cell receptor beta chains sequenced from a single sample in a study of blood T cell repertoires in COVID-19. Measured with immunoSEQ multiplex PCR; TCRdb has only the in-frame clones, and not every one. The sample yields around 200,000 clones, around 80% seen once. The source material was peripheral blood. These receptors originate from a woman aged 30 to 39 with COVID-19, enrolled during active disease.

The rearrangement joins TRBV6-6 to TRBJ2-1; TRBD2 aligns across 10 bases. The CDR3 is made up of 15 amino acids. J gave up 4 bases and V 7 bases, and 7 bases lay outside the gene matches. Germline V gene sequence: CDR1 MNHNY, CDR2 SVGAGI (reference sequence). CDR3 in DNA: TGTGCCAGCAATCCCAGCGGGGGGGCGTACAATGAGCAGTTCTTC. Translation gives CASNPSGGAYNEQFF.

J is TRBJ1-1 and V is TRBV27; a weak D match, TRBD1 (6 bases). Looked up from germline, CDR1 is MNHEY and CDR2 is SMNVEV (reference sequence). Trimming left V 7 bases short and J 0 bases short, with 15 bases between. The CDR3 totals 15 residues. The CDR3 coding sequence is TGTGCCAGCATGCGTAAGGGACAAATGAACACTGAAGCTTTCTTT. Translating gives CASMRKGQMNTEAFF.

Written as DNA, the CDR3 is TGCAGCGGTATCGACGGAGGGGTCCATGGCTACACCTTC. Translated: CSGIDGGVHGYTF. V and J are TRBV29-1 and TRBJ1-2, with D perhaps TRBD1 (5 bases). This CDR3 region has 13 residues. Trimming stripped 7 bases from V and 6 bases from J, with 18 bases between. Germline values: CDR1 SQVTM, CDR2 ANQGSEA.

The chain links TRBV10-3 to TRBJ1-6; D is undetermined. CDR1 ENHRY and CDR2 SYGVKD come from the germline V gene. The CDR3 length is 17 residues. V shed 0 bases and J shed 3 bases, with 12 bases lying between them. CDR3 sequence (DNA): TGTGCCATCAGTGAGTCGGAGGAGGCGGACTATAATTCACCCCTCCACTTT. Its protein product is CAISESEEADYNSPLHF.

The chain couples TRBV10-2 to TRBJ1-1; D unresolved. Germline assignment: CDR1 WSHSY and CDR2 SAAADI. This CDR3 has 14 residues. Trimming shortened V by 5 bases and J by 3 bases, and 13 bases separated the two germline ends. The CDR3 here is CASSNHGADTEAFF. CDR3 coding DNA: TGCGCCAGCAGTAACCACGGAGCGGACACTGAAGCTTTCTTT.

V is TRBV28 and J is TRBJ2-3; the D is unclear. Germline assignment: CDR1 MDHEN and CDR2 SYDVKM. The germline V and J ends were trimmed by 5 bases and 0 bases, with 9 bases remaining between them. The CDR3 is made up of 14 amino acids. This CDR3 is CASSLDLSTDTQYF. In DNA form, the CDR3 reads TGTGCCAGCAGTCTAGACTTGAGCACAGATACGCAGTATTTT.

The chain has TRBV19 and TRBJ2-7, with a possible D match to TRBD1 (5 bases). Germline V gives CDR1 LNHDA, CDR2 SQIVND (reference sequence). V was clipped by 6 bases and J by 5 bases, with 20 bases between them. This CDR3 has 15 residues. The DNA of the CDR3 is TGTGCCAGTAGCACCCAGCAGGGTATGGCTGACGAGCAGTACTTC. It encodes CASSTQQGMADEQYF.

CDR3 sequence: CASRGGLTSGNTIYF. Here the CDR3 DNA reads TGTGCCAGCAGGGGCGGACTAACCTCTGGAAACACCATATATTTT. The chain has TRBV6-5 and TRBJ1-3, with D hard to call. The CDR3 runs to 15 residues. Germline CDR1 and CDR2: MNHEY and SVGAGI. V was trimmed by 6 bases and J by 0 bases, leaving 12 bases between them.

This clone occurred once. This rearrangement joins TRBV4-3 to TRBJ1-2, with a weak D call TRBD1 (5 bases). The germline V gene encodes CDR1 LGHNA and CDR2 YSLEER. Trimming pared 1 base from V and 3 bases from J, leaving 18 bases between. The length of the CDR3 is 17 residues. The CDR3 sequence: CASSQAIHQGYDYGYTF. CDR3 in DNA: TGCGCCAGCAGCCAAGCCATCCATCAGGGTTACGACTATGGCTACACCTTC.

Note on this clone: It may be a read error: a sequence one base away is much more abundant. In DNA form, the CDR3 reads TGTGCCAGCAGCCACGGACTAGCGGGAGGCAATGAGCAGTTCTTC. It is translated as CASSHGLAGGNEQFF. This sequence joins TRBV7-9 and TRBJ2-1, with 14 positions matching TRBD2. CDR1 and CDR2 from the germline V gene are SEHNR and FQNEAQ (reference sequence). The CDR3 consists of 15 residues. V trimming: 5 bases; J trimming: 6 bases; junction bases outside the gene matches: 3.

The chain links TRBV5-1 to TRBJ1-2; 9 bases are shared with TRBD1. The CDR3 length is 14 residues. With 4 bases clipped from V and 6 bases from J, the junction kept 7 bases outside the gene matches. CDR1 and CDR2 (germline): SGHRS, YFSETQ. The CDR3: CASSPQGAPHGYTF. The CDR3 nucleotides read TGCGCCAGCAGCCCACAGGGGGCACCTCATGGCTACACCTTC.

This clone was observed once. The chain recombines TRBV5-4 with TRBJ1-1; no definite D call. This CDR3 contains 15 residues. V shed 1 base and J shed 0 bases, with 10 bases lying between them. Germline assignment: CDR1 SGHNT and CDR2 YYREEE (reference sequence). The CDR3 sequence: CASSLPTAVNTEAFF. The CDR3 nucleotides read TGTGCCAGCAGCTTGCCCACGGCGGTGAACACTGAAGCTTTCTTT. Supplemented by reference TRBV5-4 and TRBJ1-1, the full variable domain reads ETGVTQSPTHLIKTRGQQVTLRCSSQSGHNTVSWYQQALGQGPQFIFQYYREEENGRGNFPPRFSGLQFPNYSSELNVNALELDDSALYLCASSLPTAVNTEAFFGQGTRLTVV.

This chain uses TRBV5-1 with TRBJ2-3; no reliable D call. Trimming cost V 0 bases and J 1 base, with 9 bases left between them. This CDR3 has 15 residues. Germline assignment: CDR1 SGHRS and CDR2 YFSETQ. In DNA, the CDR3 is TGCGCCAGCAGCTTGGAGGTTCGGGGCACAGATACGCAGTATTTT. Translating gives CASSLEVRGTDTQYF.

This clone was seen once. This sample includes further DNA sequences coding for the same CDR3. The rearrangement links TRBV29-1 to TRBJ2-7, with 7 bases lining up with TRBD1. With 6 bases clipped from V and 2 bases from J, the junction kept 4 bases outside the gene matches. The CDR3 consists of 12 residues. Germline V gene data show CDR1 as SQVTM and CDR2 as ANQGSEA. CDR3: CSVRDSAYEQYF. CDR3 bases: TGCAGCGTCCGGGACAGCGCCTACGAGCAGTACTTC.

The CDR3: CASSLGQTNTGELFF. The CDR3 region has the DNA TGCGCCAGCAGCTTGGGGCAAACGAACACCGGGGAGCTGTTTTTT. V gene TRBV5-1 combines with J gene TRBJ2-2; D is undetermined. CDR1 is SGHRS, CDR2 YFSETQ, per germline. V was cut by 0 bases and J by 0 bases, with 6 bases left in between. There are 15 residues in the CDR3.

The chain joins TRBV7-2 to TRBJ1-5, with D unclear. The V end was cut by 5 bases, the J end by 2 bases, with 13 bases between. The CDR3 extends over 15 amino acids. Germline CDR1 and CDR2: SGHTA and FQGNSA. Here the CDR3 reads CASSPQTGGNQPQHF. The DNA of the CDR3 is TGTGCCAGCAGCCCACAAACTGGAGGCAATCAGCCCCAGCATTTT.

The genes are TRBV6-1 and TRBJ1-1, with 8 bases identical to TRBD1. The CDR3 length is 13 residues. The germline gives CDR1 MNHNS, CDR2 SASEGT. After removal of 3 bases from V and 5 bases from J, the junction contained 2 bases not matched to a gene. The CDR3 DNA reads TGTGCCAGCAGTGAGACAGGGGTTACTGAAGCTTTCTTT. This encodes CASSETGVTEAFF.

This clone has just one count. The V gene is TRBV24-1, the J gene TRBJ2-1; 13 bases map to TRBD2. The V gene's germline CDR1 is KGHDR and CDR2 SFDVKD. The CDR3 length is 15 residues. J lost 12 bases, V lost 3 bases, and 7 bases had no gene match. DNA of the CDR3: TGTGCCACCAGTGATGCCGGGACTAGCGGGGTTGGGCAGTTCTTC. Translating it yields CATSDAGTSGVGQFF.

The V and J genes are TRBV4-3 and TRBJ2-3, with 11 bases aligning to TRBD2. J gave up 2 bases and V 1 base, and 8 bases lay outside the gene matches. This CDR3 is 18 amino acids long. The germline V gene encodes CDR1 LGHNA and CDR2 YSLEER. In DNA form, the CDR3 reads TGCGCCAGCAGCCAAGTAACTAGCGGGAGAGGGGTCACAGATACGCAGTATTTT. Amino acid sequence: CASSQVTSGRGVTDTQYF.

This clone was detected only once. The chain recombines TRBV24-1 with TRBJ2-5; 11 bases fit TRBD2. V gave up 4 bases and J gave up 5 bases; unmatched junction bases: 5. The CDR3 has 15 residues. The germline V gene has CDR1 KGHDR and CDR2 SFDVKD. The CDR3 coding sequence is TGTGCCACCAGTGACCCGGGGACTAGCGGTGAGACCCAGTACTTC. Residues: CATSDPGTSGETQYF.

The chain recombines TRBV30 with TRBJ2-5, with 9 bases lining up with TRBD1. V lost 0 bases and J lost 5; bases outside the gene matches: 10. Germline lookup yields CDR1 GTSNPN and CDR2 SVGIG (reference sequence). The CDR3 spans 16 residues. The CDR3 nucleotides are TGTGCCTGGAGTGTCATAGGGGACAGGGCAAGGGAGACCCAGTACTTC. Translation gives CAWSVIGDRARETQYF.

The CDR3: CASSQGAGANTGELFF. The CDR3 DNA reads as TGCGCCAGCAGCCAAGGAGCGGGGGCGAACACCGGGGAGCTGTTTTTT. This chain connects TRBV4-3 to TRBJ2-2; 8 bases agree with TRBD2. Germline-derived CDR1 and CDR2 are LGHNA and YSLEER. V lost 1 base and J lost 0; bases outside the gene matches: 1. This CDR3 is built from 16 residues.

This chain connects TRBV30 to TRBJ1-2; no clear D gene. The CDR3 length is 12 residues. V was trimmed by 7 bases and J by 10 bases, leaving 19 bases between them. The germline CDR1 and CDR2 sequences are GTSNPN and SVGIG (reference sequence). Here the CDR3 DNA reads TGTGCCTACACTGTGGCAGGTTTTGACTACACCTTC. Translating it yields CAYTVAGFDYTF.

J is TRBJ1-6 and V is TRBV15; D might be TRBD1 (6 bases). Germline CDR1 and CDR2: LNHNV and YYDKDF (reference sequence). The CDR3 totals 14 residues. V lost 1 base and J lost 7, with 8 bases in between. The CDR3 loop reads CATSRGQGNSPLHF. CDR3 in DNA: TGTGCCACCAGCAGAGGGCAGGGGAATTCACCCCTCCACTTT.

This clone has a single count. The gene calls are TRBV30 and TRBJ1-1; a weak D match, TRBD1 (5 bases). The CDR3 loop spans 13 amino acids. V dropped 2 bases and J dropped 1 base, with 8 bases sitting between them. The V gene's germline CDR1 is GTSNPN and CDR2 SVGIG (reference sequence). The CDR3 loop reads CAWSRQQNTEAFF. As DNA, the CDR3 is TGTGCCTGGAGTAGACAGCAGAACACTGAAGCTTTCTTT.

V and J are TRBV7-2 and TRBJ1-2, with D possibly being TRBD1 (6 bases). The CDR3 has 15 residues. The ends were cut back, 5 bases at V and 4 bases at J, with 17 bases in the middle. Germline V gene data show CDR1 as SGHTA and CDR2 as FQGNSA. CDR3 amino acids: CASSNVQGLGYGYTF. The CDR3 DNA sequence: TGTGCCAGCAGCAACGTTCAGGGGCTTGGCTATGGCTACACCTTC. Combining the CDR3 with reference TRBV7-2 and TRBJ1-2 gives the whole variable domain GAGVSQSPSNKVTEKGKDVELRCDPISGHTALYWYRQSLGQGLEFLIYFQGNSAPDKSGLPSDRFSAERTGGSVSTLTIQRTQQEDSAVYLCASSNVQGLGYGYTFGSGTRLTVV.

Here the CDR3 reads CASSLGQSNYGYTF. In DNA, the CDR3 is TGTGCCAGTAGCCTTGGGCAGTCTAACTATGGCTACACCTTC. The chain recombines TRBV19 with TRBJ1-2; no firm D call. Germline V gene lookup returns CDR1 LNHDA and CDR2 SQIVND (reference sequence). With 6 bases removed from V and 0 bases from J, the gap between germline ends came to 11 bases. CDR3 length: 14 residues.

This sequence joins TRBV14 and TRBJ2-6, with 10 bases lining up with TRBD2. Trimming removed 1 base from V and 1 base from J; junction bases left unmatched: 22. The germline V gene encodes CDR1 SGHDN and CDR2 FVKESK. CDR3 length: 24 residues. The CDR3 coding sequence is TGTGCCAGCAGCCAAGGAAGGCAGGGGGCTAATAGCGGGAGGCATCGGTCTGGGGCCAACGTCCTGACTTTC. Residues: CASSQGRQGANSGRHRSGANVLTF.

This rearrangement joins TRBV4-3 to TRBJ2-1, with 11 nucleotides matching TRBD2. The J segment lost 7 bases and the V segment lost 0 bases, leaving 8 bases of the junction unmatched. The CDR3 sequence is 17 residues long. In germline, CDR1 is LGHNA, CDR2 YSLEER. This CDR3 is CASSQDHGLAGGNEQFF. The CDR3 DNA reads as TGCGCCAGCAGCCAAGATCATGGGCTAGCGGGAGGAAATGAGCAGTTCTTC.

The CDR3 is CASSTGQGRSYEQYF. CDR3 nucleotide sequence: TGTGCCAGTAGTACCGGACAGGGGAGATCTTACGAGCAGTACTTC. The chain combines TRBV19 with TRBJ2-7, with TRBD1 matching 9 bases. After removal of 4 bases from V and 4 bases from J, the junction contained 8 bases not matched to a gene. The CDR3 runs 15 residues. Germline CDR1 is LNHDA and CDR2 is SQIVND (reference sequence).

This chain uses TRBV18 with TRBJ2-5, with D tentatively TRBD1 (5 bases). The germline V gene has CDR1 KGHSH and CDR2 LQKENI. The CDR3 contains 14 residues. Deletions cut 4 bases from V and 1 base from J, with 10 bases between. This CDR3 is CASSRQGIQETQYF. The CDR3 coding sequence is TGTGCCAGCTCACGTCAGGGTATCCAAGAGACCCAGTACTTC.

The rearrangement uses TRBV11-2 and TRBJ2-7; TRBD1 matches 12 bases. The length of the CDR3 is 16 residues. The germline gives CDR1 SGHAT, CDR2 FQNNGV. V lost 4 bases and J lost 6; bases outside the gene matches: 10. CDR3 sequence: CASSSGPGTGGSEQYF. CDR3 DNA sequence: TGTGCCAGCAGCTCAGGACCCGGGACAGGGGGCTCCGAGCAGTACTTC.